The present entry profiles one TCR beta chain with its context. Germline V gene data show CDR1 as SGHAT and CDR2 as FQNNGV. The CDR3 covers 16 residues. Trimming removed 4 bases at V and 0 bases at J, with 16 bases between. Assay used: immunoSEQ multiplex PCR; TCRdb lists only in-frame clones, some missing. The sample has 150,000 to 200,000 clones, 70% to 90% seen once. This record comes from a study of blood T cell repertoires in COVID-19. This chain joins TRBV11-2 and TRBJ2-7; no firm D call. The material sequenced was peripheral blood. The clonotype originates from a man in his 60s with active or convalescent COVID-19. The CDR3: CASSSLLGTSSYEQYF. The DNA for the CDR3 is TGTGCCAGCAGCTCCCTTCTGGGCACGAGCTCCTACGAGCAGTACTTC.